These T cell receptor beta chains were read from a single sample in a study of blood T cell repertoires in COVID-19. Produced via immunoSEQ multiplex PCR; TCRdb's table is partial and in-frame only. The sample lists tens of thousands of clones; over 65% were seen once. What was sequenced was peripheral blood. The source is an older woman with acute or convalescent COVID-19. Both conserved end residues are trimmed from each CDR3. Clone size, where shown, is once, few, many, or a class for clones that have expanded.

J gene | clone size | V gene | CDR3 protein
TRBJ2-3 | . | TRBV3-1/TRBV3-2 | ASSQQVTDTQY
TRBJ1-4 | . | TRBV18 | ASSYDTLATNEKLF
TRBJ2-2 | few | TRBV7-2 | ASSQLAEIGELF
TRBJ2-1 | . | TRBV7-3 | ASSPLAGGTNEQF
TRBJ1-6 | . | TRBV5-6 | ASSLLPTGQQNSPLH
TRBJ2-7 | once | TRBV2 | ASRYSGGYEQY
TRBJ2-3 | . | TRBV9 | ASSVATVGADTQY
TRBJ1-4 | . | TRBV7-9 | ASSPNGGQTNEKLF
TRBJ1-1 | once | TRBV5-1 | ASSPARGVMPEAF
TRBJ2-2 | many | TRBV7-2 | ASSLITGTGELF